The source of this TCR beta chain is a study of CD8+ T cells in alopecia areata (dated by TCRdb to 2017 to 2018). In terms of the full investigation: To study T cell clonal expansion in alopecia areata, the researchers applied high-throughput TCRbeta sequencing to both the C3H/HeJ mouse model and human patients. Scalp clonality was compared among normal scalp (n=4), patchy alopecia areata scalp (n=8), and alopecia totalis/universalis scalp (n=8). The RNA source kit depended on sample type: the PAXgene miRNA kit for fixed scalp, the miRNeasy kit for PBMCs, and the RNeasy kit for mouse skin. Human TCRbeta sequencing covered scalp tissue and sorted CD4+ and CD8+ peripheral blood T cells from patchy and totalis/universalis alopecia areata patients and healthy controls. TCRbeta CDR3 regions were amplified by immunoSEQ multiplex PCR with 35 Vbeta forward and 13 Jbeta reverse primers. What the research found in general, with its limitations: Unlike mouse skin, which is dominated by gammadelta T cells, normal human skin has resident alphabeta T cells that are also sequenced, and this complicates analysis of the scalp TCR repertoire. Shared TCR sequences between patients were less evident than in mice, which may be partly attributable to HLA diversity in the patient population. Compared with normal scalp, lesional scalp, particularly in alopecia totalis/universalis, had higher clonality and more expanded CD8+ clones, which suggests antigenic drive.

Comment on this clone: No antigen is known for it. Base-call qualities are not available, and no considerably larger clone is one nucleotide away.

In roughly 5 patients from the biomarker study, an additional sort separated CD25+CD127- cells out of the CD4+ cells. Lesional scalp punch biopsies and peripheral blood were collected from alopecia areata patients. PBMCs were separated by density centrifugation and stained for CD3, CD4 and CD8, after which CD4+ and CD8+ T cells were sorted on a FACSAria. Alopecia areata patients who were not treated were recruited through a multicenter biomarker study. CDR3 length: 16 amino acids, cysteine to phenylalanine. The kept DNA is CDR3 alone, 48 bases in frame from the first base. Per the germline V gene, SGHRS is the CDR1 and YFSETQ is the CDR2. V is cut by 4 bases and J by 3 bases, and the space between the germline ends is 16 bases. The library relied on the immunoSEQ multiplex PCR assay. RNA was extracted from all samples and reverse transcribed into cDNA, which served as template for TCR sequencing. First-strand cDNA was synthesized with SuperScript III using a 2:1 mix of oligo-dT and random hexamers. Amplification bias was assessed with a synthetic immune receptor repertoire, and residual bias was removed computationally. In the authors' own workflow: Raw reads were preprocessed to remove errors, and CDR3 was defined by IMGT conventions from the conserved cysteine to phenylalanine. To get clonality, Shannon entropy was normalized by log2 of the number of productive unique TCRs and the result was subtracted from 1. Whether scalp clones were CD4 or CD8 was inferred by matching scalp TCRbeta sequences against CD4 and CD8 repertoires sorted from blood. The source is immuneACCESS, and TCRdb retained only in-frame sequences with V and J called. Part of the clones is not carried over; for the studies checked, unresolved V genes explain less than half of this, and the remainder is unexplained. V, J and clone size are taken as reported in that table, and D and trimming were inferred from the DNA itself. The sample data list under 9,000 clones, and roughly 70% of these were observed just once. The biggest ten clones account for 2.5% to 3% of the sample.

The rearrangement combines TRBV5-1 with TRBJ2-2, with the D gene too uncertain to name. The receptor was derived from a human donor with alopecia areata. The sequenced sample consisted of CD4+ Tregs sorted from blood. CDR3 loop: CASSPQRLGYTGELFF. The DNA sequence is as follows: TGCGCCAGCAGCCCACAGAGACTGGGGTACACCGGGGAGCTGTTTTTT.